Here is one T cell receptor beta chain with its context. The data are from a study of blood T cell repertoires in COVID-19. Study information: Sources were T cells, B-cell-depleted T cells, or PBMCs; the material itself was cDNA or gDNA.

Germline V CDR1 and CDR2: LGHDT, YNNKEL (reference sequence). Unmatched junction bases numbered 2, after V lost 1 base and J lost 6 bases. The length of the CDR3 is 14 residues. Sequenced by immunoSEQ multiplex PCR; TCRdb stores in-frame clones only, minus some. The table lists a few hundred thousand clones, almost 85% of them singletons. The specimen was peripheral blood. The V and J genes are TRBV3-1 (or the pseudogene TRBV3-2) and TRBJ2-7; 11 bases are shared with TRBD1. The clonotype originates from a human donor in a cohort sampled during active COVID-19. The CDR3 protein is CASSQGGTGGEQYF. The CDR3 coding sequence is TGTGCCAGCAGCCAAGGGGGGACAGGGGGCGAGCAGTACTTC.